The text below deals with one T cell receptor (beta chain). Study processing details: It was from reference gene primer amplification that nucleated cell counts were estimated. TCRdb's table, derived via immunoSEQ multiplex PCR, lists solely in-frame clones and lacks some. The V and J calls and clone size were taken over from that table, and D and trimming were inferred from the DNA. The sample has about 130,000 clones, about four fifths seen once. This sample was taken from a study of blood T cell repertoires in COVID-19. Turning to the study itself: Acute-phase and convalescent COVID-19 samples originated in the United States, Italy and Spain. Sample material is recorded as cDNA or gDNA derived from T cells, B-cell-depleted T cells, or PBMCs.

V was clipped by 5 bases and J by 10 bases; unmatched bases: 9. CDR1 SEHNR and CDR2 FQNEAQ come from the germline V gene (reference sequence). The CDR3 consists of 15 residues. This clonotype was sampled from a woman aged 60-75 years with acute or convalescent COVID-19. J is TRBJ1-6 and V is TRBV7-9; 9 nucleotides match TRBD1. The sample consisted of peripheral blood. DNA of the CDR3: TGTGCCAGCAGCGTAGACAGGGGGATGTGGTCACCCCTCCACTTT. Encoded protein: CASSVDRGMWSPLHF.